This is a list of T cell receptor beta chains from one sample in a study of cytotoxic CD8 clonotypes in ibrutinib-treated CLL. The protocol was immunoSEQ multiplex PCR, while the TCRdb copy is restricted to in-frame clones and leaves out a portion. The profile shows 330,000 or so clones, 67% of them singletons. The sequencing used PBMCs, collected after 36 months of ibrutinib treatment. The receptor source for this set is a human donor with chronic lymphocytic leukemia. CDR3s include the opening cysteine and the closing phenylalanine or tryptophan. A D gene is named only where the DNA matches it firmly. A row's size may be missing; if present it is once, few, many or a size class.

j_gene | v_gene | d_gene | abundance | CDR3aa | CDR3nt
TRBJ2-1 | TRBV2 | TRBD2 | - | CASSETSGGEQFF | TGTGCCAGCAGTGAGACTAGCGGGGGGGAGCAGTTCTTC
TRBJ2-6 | TRBV19 | - | once | CASSIRPAGANVLTF | TGTGCCAGTAGTATTAGGCCGGCGGGGGCCAACGTCCTGACTTTC
TRBJ2-1 | TRBV15 | - | once | CATGNNEQFF | TGTGCCACCGGTAACAATGAGCAGTTCTTC
TRBJ2-7 | TRBV9 | - | - | CASSASSYEQYF | TGTGCCAGCAGCGCCAGCTCCTACGAGCAGTACTTC
TRBJ2-7 | TRBV4-1 | - | - | CASSQGKQKGKRGYEQYF | TGCGCCAGCAGCCAAGGGAAGCAAAAGGGGAAGAGGGGGTACGAGCAGTACTTC
TRBJ2-3 | TRBV4-2 | - | once | CASSQGEIGTQYF | TGTGCCAGCAGCCAGGGGGAAATCGGTACGCAGTATTTT
TRBJ1-2 | TRBV29-1 | - | - | CSGTLGGGYGYTF | TGCAGCGGGACACTAGGGGGAGGCTATGGCTACACCTTC
TRBJ2-7 | TRBV1 | - | once | CTSSPEIEPLSYEQYF | TGCACCAGCAGCCCAGAGATCGAGCCCCTCTCCTACGAGCAGTACTTC
TRBJ2-5 | TRBV7-6 | - | - | CASSPRLLQETQYF | TGTGCCAGCAGCCCGAGACTACTACAAGAGACCCAGTACTTC
TRBJ2-1 | TRBV19 | TRBD1 | - | CASLPRDRVINEQFF | TGTGCCAGTCTTCCCCGGGACAGGGTAATTAATGAGCAGTTCTTC
TRBJ2-7 | TRBV5-1 | - | - | CASSLSPGEVYEQYF | TGCGCCAGCAGCTTATCCCCAGGGGAGGTCTACGAGCAGTACTTC
TRBJ2-7 | TRBV10-3 | - | - | CAISEGRVYEQYF | TGTGCCATCAGTGAGGGAAGGGTCTACGAGCAGTACTTC
TRBJ2-5 | TRBV7-2 | - | - | CASSLGRGFEETQYF | TGTGCCAGCAGCTTAGGTCGGGGTTTCGAAGAGACCCAGTACTTC